The entry that follows covers one TCR beta chain sequence. Its antigen remains unidentified. The J segment lost 3 bases and the V segment lost 5 bases, leaving 10 bases of the junction unmatched. This CDR3 spans 15 amino acids. CDR1 SNHLY and CDR2 FYNNEI come from the germline V gene. Patients who had autoimmune disease history or got systemic immunosuppression were left out. The source of the sample is a study of OX40 agonist ivuxolimab in advanced cancers. On the study more broadly: With a range of 23 to 79, age averaged approximately 64 years, and approximately 83% were male. Findings and caveats of the study: Low normalized T-cell clonal expansion also characterized some of the nonresponders. At 0.1-3.0 mg/kg, partial responders had clonal expansion among the lowest observed.

Clones were sequenced by immunoSEQ multiplex PCR, and TCRdb holds only the in-frame ones, with some missing. The sample records roughly 33,000 clones, around three quarters being singletons. The sample in question was CD4+ or CD8+ T cells sorted from blood, obtained in a trial of the OX40 agonist ivuxolimab. The clonotype originates from an adult with an advanced solid tumor such as melanoma, head and neck, liver or kidney cancer. V and J are TRBV2 and TRBJ2-7, with TRBD1 matching over 7 bases. The CDR3 DNA follows: TGTGCCAGCAGTCGGACCGGGACAGACTTCTACGAGCAGTACGTC. It translates to CASSRTGTDFYEQYV.